This TCR beta chain was retrieved from a study of T cells in Graves' hyperthyroidism and ophthalmopathy. Orbital computed tomography, thyroid ultrasound, serum thyroxine and TRAb, and clinical symptoms together informed the diagnoses. This clonotype was seen only a few times. Its antigen is still unknown. V lost 4 bases to trimming and J lost 2 bases; unmatched junction nucleotides: 3. Per germline, CDR1 SGHDT and CDR2 YYEEEE. The CDR3 runs 15 residues. The investigators amplified TCR beta CDR3 regions from RNA transcripts. Using the HTBI primer set, a first-round RT-PCR was run on the TCR CDR3. TCRdb used MiXCR to reprocess the multiplex PCR reads, holding one entry per CDR3 protein. Here the sample spans roughly 350,000 distinct CDR3 sequences, roughly an eighth being singletons. Whole-study findings and limits: Stable hyperthyroidism and ophthalmopathy were separated using 13 V-J signatures.

V usage is TRBV5-6 and J usage is TRBJ2-7; TRBD2 aligns across 13 bases. Sequenced input: blood. The origin of this receptor is a woman between 40 and 55 years old with Graves' ophthalmopathy. CDR3 in amino acids: CASSLGTSGAYEQYF. The CDR3, as DNA: TGTGCCAGCAGCCTAGGGACTAGCGGGGCCTACGAGCAGTACTTC.